The 12 T cell receptor beta chains below were found in one sample sequenced in a study of T cells in Graves' hyperthyroidism and ophthalmopathy (dated by TCRdb to about 2019). Libraries came from multiplex PCR. The sequencer was an Illumina HiSeq 2000. Amplification of TCR beta CDR3 regions was carried out from RNA transcripts. The TCR CDR3 was subjected to a first round of RT-PCR using the HTBI primer set and the Qiagen OneStep RT-PCR kit. TCRdb reprocessed the public reads (quality trimming at Q25 with fastp, clone calling with MiXCR) and kept in-frame beta chains. Each entry merges the rows of one CDR3 protein and shows their most common DNA and genes. The sample data list 400,000 or so distinct CDR3 sequences, and around 15% of these were observed just once. Around 20% of the sample is taken by the ten largest. The sequencing input was blood. The origin of the receptors is a woman aged 55-69 years with Graves' ophthalmopathy.

The CDR3: CASSRGGTGIGHGDTQYF. CDR3 bases: TGTGCCAGCAGCCGGGGGGGGACAGGGATCGGTCACGGAGATACGCAGTATTTT. The rearrangement uses TRBV11-2 and TRBJ2-3, with a weak D call TRBD1 (9 bases). V gave up 5 bases and J gave up 5 bases, with 26 bases separating them. Germline assignment: CDR1 SGHAT and CDR2 FQNNGV. CDR3 size: 18 residues.

This clonotype was found many times. The chain carries TRBV7-9 and TRBJ2-3; D is uncertain. The germline V and J ends were trimmed by 4 bases and 6 bases, with 11 bases remaining between them. There are 13 residues in the CDR3. Germline V gene data show CDR1 as SEHNR and CDR2 as FQNEAQ (reference sequence). CDR3 nucleotides: TGTGCCAGCAGCTCAGATGTCTCGGATACGCAGTATTTT. The encoded protein is CASSSDVSDTQYF.

A few counts support this clonotype. This rearrangement joins TRBV3-1 to TRBJ2-1; 8 bases are a match to TRBD1. From germline, CDR1 is LGHDT and CDR2 YNNKEL (reference sequence). The CDR3 contains 13 residues. The V gene end was trimmed by 4 bases and the J gene end by 9 bases; junction bases not matched to a gene: 5. The DNA of the CDR3 is TGTGCCAGCAGCCGGGACAGGATGGGTGAGCAGTTCTTC. Translating gives CASSRDRMGEQFF.

This clonotype was seen at least ten times. This chain links TRBV6-6 with TRBJ2-1, with 10 bases identical to TRBD2. In germline, CDR1 is MNHNY, CDR2 SVGAGI (reference sequence). This CDR3 has 15 amino acids. J was trimmed by 5 bases and V by 0 bases; bases with no gene match: 1. Written as DNA, the CDR3 is TGTGCCAGCAGTTACTCGACTAGCGGGCACAATGAGCAGTTCTTC. This translates into CASSYSTSGHNEQFF.

This clonotype showed up many times. V gene TRBV5-1 combines with J gene TRBJ1-4; 7 nucleotides match TRBD1. The V gene's germline CDR1 is SGHRS and CDR2 YFSETQ. The CDR3 sequence is 15 residues long. Germline trimming cut 4 bases from V and 8 bases from J; bases unmatched to any gene: 11. The CDR3: CASSNIDRDGEKLFF. CDR3 coding DNA: TGCGCCAGCAGCAACATTGACAGGGATGGAGAAAAACTGTTTTTT.

The CDR3 coding sequence is TGTGCCAGCACCCCCGCCGCGGGCTCCTACAATGAGCAGTTCTTC. This gives the protein CASTPAAGSYNEQFF. The chain is built from TRBV5-5 and TRBJ2-1, with D possibly TRBD2 on 5 matching bases. Germline values: CDR1 SGHKS, CDR2 YYEKEE (reference sequence). V lost 6 bases, J lost 0 bases, and 13 bases lay in between. This CDR3 is 15 amino acids long.

This clonotype was counted ten times or more. The chain employs TRBV28 and TRBJ1-1, with 8 bases fitting TRBD1. Trimming took 3 bases from V and 3 from J; bases not matched to a gene: 3. The CDR3 totals 14 residues. Germline V gives CDR1 MDHEN, CDR2 SYDVKM. CDR3 in DNA: TGTGCCAGCAGTTTGACAGGGGTGGACACTGAAGCTTTCTTT. This gives the protein CASSLTGVDTEAFF. The complete variable domain, with remaining parts taken from reference TRBV28 and TRBJ1-1, reads DVKVTQSSRYLVKRTGEKVFLECVQDMDHENMFWYRQDPGLGLRLIYFSYDVKMKEKGDIPEGYSVSREKKERFSLILESASTNQTSMYLCASSLTGVDTEAFFGQGTRLTVV.

The V and J genes are TRBV3-1 and TRBJ1-3, with 9 nucleotides matching TRBD1. The CDR3 length is 18 residues. Germline values: CDR1 LGHDT, CDR2 YNNKEL (reference sequence). Trimming removed 4 bases from V and 3 bases from J; junction bases left unmatched: 13. The CDR3 DNA reads as TGTGCCAGCAGCCTCCTGTGGAGGGACAGGGTTTTTGGAAACACCATATATTTT. Its protein is CASSLLWRDRVFGNTIYF.

This clonotype has only a few counts. The rearrangement joins TRBV5-1 to TRBJ2-3; 8 positions match TRBD2. Unmatched junction bases numbered 4, after V lost 4 bases and J lost 3 bases. The CDR3 is 14 residues long. Per germline, CDR1 SGHRS and CDR2 YFSETQ. CDR3 amino acids: CASSRGGRTDTQYF. The CDR3 DNA sequence: TGCGCCAGCAGCCGGGGGGGGAGAACAGATACGCAGTATTTT.

This clonotype came up many times. The chain links TRBV28 to TRBJ1-1; tentatively, D is TRBD1 (5 bases). The V gene lost 3 bases and the J gene lost 0 bases, with 14 bases spanning the gap. Germline loops: CDR1 MDHEN, CDR2 SYDVKM. This CDR3 is 16 amino acids long. CDR3 region: CASSLPGQNMNTEAFF. CDR3 nucleotide sequence: TGTGCCAGCAGTTTGCCAGGGCAAAACATGAACACTGAAGCTTTCTTT.

J is TRBJ2-7 and V is TRBV11-2, with 9 positions matching TRBD2. Germline V gene data show CDR1 as SGHAT and CDR2 as FQNNGV. With 6 bases clipped from V and 1 base from J, the junction kept 4 bases outside the gene matches. The CDR3 extends over 14 amino acids. The CDR3 region is CASRRTSESYEQYF. In DNA, the CDR3 is TGTGCCAGCAGGAGGACTAGCGAGTCCTACGAGCAGTACTTC.

This clonotype was counted ten times or more. Written as DNA, the CDR3 is TGTGCCAGCAGCCTGAGGGGAGGGGACACTGAAGCTTTCTTT. It is translated as CASSLRGGDTEAFF. The chain joins TRBV3-1 to TRBJ1-1, with D perhaps TRBD1 (5 bases). With 4 bases removed from V and 3 bases from J, the gap between germline ends came to 12 bases. The CDR3 runs 14 residues. Germline values: CDR1 LGHDT, CDR2 YNNKEL (reference sequence).